A single TCR beta chain is shown here with its context. Its antigen is currently unknown. An Oncomine TCR Beta short-read assay was used to sequence the DNA from cultured CD4+ T cells. Once CD4+ T cells had been cultured, genomic DNA was extracted from them. TCRdb called the PCR reads again in MiXCR, with one record for every CDR3 protein. Of about 19,000 distinct CDR3 sequences in the sample, about 80% were seen once. The source of the sample is a study of vaccination and CD4 T cells after COVID-19. The overall study: The authors exposed cells to overlapping spike peptides derived from SARS-CoV-2, HCoV-NL63, HCoV-OC43 and HCoV-229E.

The V gene lost 7 bases and the J gene lost 8 bases, with 11 bases spanning the gap. CDR1 MNHNS and CDR2 SASEGT come from the germline V gene. This CDR3 region has 11 residues. Stated treatment: roughly 10-day PBMC culture with coronavirus spike peptide pools or control peptides (ViraFEST assay). ViraFEST sequenced TCRs after peptide-pool expansion of antigen-specific T cells. This TCR came from a human donor who received a COVID-19 vaccine. The sample here was CD4+ T cells from blood, cultured in vitro, taken after SARS-CoV-2 vaccination. The chain links TRBV6-1 to TRBJ1-2; a weak D match, TRBD1 (6 bases). The DNA for the CDR3 is TGTGCCAGCACTACAGGGTTCGGCTACACCTTC. This encodes CASTTGFGYTF.